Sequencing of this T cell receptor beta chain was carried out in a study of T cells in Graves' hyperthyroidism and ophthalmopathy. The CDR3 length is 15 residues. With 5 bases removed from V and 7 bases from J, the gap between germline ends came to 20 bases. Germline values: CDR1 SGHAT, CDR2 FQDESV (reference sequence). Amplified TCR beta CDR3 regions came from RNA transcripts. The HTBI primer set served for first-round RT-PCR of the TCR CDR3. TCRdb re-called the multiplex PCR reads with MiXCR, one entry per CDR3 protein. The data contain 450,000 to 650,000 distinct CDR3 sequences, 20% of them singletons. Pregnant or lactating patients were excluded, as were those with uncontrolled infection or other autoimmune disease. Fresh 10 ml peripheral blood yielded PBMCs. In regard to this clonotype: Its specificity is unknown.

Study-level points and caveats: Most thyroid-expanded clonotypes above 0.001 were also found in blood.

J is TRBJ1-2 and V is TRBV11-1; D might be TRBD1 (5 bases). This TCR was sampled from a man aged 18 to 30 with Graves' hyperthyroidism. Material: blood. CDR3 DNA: TGTGCCAGCAGCCTCGGCCCCGGGACGTTGAGTGGCTACACCTTC. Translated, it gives CASSLGPGTLSGYTF.